This TCR beta chain originates from a study of regulatory T cells in long-lasting Graves disease. The authors built TCR beta libraries using iRepertoire HTBI primers and Arm-PCR of CDR3 regions. Via MiXCR, TCRdb re-called the multiplex PCR reads, giving one row per CDR3 protein. The sample gives roughly 380,000 distinct CDR3 sequences, about a sixth of which show up once; around 27% is in the top ten. Time point of the sample: newly diagnosed GD, antithyroid drugs for less than 3 months. Generation of the TCR library employed RNA extracted from PBMCs. The patients included were those that came from an endocrinology department in Xi'an, China. Between the trimmed V and J ends, which lost 6 bases and 1 base, there was a span of 8 bases. The germline CDR1 and CDR2 sequences are ENHRY and SYGVKD. There are 13 residues in the CDR3. The data also belong to a second study, concerning T cells in Graves' hyperthyroidism and ophthalmopathy.

Sequencing was performed on peripheral blood mononuclear cells (PBMCs), taken at new diagnosis, from a patient treated with antithyroid drugs. The source of this sequence is a man between 35 and 55 years old with Graves disease. J is TRBJ2-3 and V is TRBV10-3, with D hard to call. CDR3 loop: CAISVSGTDTQYF. In nucleotides, the CDR3 is TGTGCCATCAGCGTAAGTGGCACAGATACGCAGTATTTT.